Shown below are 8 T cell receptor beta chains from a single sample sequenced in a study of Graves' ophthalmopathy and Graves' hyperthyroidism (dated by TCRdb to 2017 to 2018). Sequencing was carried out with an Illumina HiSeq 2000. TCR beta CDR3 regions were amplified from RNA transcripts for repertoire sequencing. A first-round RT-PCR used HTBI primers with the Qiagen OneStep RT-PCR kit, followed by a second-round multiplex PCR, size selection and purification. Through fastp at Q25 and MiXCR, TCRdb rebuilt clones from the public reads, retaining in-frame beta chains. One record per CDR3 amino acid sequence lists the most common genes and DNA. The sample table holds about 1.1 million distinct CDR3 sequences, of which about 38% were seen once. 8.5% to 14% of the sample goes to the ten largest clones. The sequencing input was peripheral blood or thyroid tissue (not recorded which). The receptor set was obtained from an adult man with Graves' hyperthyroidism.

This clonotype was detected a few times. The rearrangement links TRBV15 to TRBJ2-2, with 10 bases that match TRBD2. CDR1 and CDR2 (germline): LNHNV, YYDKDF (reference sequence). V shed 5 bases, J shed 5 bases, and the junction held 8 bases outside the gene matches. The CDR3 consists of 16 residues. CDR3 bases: TGTGCCACCAGCGTGGCTAGCGGGAGTATGACCGGGGAGCTGTTTTTT. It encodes CATSVASGSMTGELFF.

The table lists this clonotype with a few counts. This chain's CDR3 is CSARAKGYTF. The DNA for the CDR3 is TGCAGTGCTAGAGCAAAAGGCTACACCTTC. V gene TRBV20-1 combines with J gene TRBJ1-2; D ambiguous. Germline V gives CDR1 DFQATT, CDR2 SNEGSKA (reference sequence). The ends were cut back, 1 base at V and 8 bases at J, with 5 bases in the middle. The CDR3 runs to 10 residues.

CDR3 DNA: TGTGCCAGCAGTAGGGAGGTGGGCCTATACGAGCAGTACTTC. As protein: CASSREVGLYEQYF. The rearrangement links TRBV7-9 to TRBJ2-7; D might be TRBD2 (6 bases). Trimming removed 6 bases from V and 4 bases from J, with 16 bases in between. There are 14 residues in the CDR3. Per germline, CDR1 SEHNR and CDR2 FQNEAQ (reference sequence).

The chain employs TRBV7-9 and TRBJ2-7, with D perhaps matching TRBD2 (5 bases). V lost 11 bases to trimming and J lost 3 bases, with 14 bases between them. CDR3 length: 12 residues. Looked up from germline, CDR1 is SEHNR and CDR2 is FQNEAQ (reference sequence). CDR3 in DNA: TGTGCCTTCTCACCCCGGGACTACGAGCAGTACTTC. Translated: CAFSPRDYEQYF.

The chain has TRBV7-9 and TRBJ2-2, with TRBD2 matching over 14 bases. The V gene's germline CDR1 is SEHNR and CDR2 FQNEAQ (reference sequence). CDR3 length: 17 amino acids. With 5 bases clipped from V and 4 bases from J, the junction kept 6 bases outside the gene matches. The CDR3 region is CASSPGLAGAGTGELFF. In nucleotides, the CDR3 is TGTGCCAGCAGCCCGGGACTAGCGGGAGCGGGCACCGGGGAGCTGTTTTTT.

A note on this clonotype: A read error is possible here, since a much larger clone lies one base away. CDR3 bases: TGTGCCAGCAGCTCACTGGAGACCTACGAGCAGTACTTC. This gives the protein CASSSLETYEQYF. The chain has TRBV7-2 and TRBJ2-7; D ambiguous. The CDR3 is 13 amino acids. Germline V lookup: CDR1 SGHTA, CDR2 FQGNSA. Trimming cost V 4 bases and J 2 bases, with 9 bases left between them.

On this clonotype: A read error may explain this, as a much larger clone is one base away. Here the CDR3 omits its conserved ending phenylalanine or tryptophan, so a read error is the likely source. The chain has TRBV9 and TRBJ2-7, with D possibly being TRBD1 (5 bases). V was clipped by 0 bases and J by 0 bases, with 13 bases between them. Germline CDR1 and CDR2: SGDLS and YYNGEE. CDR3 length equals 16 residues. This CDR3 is CASSVGSGLNSYEQYL. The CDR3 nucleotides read TGTGCCAGCAGCGTAGGCTCAGGGCTCAACTCCTACGAGCAGTACCTC.

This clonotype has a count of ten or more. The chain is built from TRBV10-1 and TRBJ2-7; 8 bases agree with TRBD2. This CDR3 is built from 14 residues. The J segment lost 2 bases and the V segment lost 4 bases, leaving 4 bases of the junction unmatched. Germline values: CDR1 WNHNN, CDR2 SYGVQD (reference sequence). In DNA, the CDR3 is TGCGCCAGCAGTGCGCTGGGACTAGCCTACGAGCAGTACTTC. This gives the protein CASSALGLAYEQYF.